This paragraph covers one TCR beta chain sequence. These data belong to a study of blood T cell repertoires in COVID-19. As for the study in general: Sites in the United States, Italy and Spain provided acute and convalescent COVID-19 samples. T cells, B-cell-depleted T cells, or PBMCs provided the cDNA or gDNA that served as material.

Germline V CDR1 and CDR2: MNHEY, SMNVEV (reference sequence). V lost 4 bases and J lost 8, with 20 bases in between. This CDR3 spans 15 amino acids. Authors' processing steps: It was from reference gene primer amplification that nucleated cell counts were estimated. The protocol was immunoSEQ multiplex PCR, while the TCRdb copy is restricted to in-frame clones and leaves out a portion. The DNA gave D and trimming, while V, J and clone size come from that table. Of about 60,000 clones listed, around four fifths are singletons. Sequencing was done on a sample of peripheral blood. The chain couples TRBV27 to TRBJ1-2, with D tentatively TRBD1 (5 bases). The TCR originated in a human donor in a cohort sampled during active COVID-19. The CDR3, as DNA: TGTGCCAGCAGTTCCCTCCAACCAGGGTTGGGCGGCTACACCTTC. Amino acid sequence: CASSSLQPGLGGYTF.